This T cell receptor beta chain was sequenced for a study of blood T cell repertoires in COVID-19. Whole-study context: Some COVID-19 samples were acute and others convalescent; all came from the United States, Italy and Spain.

Assay: immunoSEQ multiplex PCR; the TCRdb copy retains only in-frame clones and omits some. There are roughly 430,000 clones in the sample; approximately 91% occur only once, and approximately 2.1% lies in the top ten. This CDR3 contains 13 residues. Comments on this clone: The junction does not match germline at one end; this may be a read error.

This receptor was identified in a woman aged 40 to 50 with acute COVID-19. The sample consisted of PBMCs or T cells enriched from blood (not recorded which). V usage is TRBV12-3 or TRBV12-4 and J usage is TRBJ1-2; perhaps TRBD1 as D (6 bases). DNA of the CDR3: TGTGCCAGCAGTGGACGGGACACTATGGCTAAGGGCTTC. Its translation: CASSGRDTMAKGF.